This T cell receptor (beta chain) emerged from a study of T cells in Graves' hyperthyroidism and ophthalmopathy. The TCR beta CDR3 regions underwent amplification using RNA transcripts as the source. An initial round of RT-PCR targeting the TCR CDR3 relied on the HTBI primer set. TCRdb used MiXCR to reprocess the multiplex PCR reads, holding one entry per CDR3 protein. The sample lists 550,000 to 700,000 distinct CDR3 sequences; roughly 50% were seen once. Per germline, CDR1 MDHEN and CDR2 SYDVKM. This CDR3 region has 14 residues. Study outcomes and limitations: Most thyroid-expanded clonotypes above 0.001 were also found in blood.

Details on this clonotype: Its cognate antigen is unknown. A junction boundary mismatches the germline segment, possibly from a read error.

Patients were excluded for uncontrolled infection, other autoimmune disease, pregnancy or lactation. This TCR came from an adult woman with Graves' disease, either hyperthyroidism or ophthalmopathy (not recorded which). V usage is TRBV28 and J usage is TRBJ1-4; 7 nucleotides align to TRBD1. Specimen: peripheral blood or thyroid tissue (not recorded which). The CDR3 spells CASSPGEGAEKLFF. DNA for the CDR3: TGTGCCAGCAGTCCGGGTGAGGGGGCTGAAAAATTGTTTTTT.